Each of the 24 T cell receptor beta chains below was sequenced from the same sample in a study of control samples from healthy donors and cancer patients (dated by TCRdb to the early 2020s). The receptor library was made with the immunoSEQ multiplex PCR assay. TCRdb obtained this table from immuneACCESS and retained in-frame rearrangements with V and J assigned. These tables miss some clones; where compared with another copy, unresolved V genes account for less than half of the shortfall, and the remainder is unexplained. The sample table records over 150,000 clones; approximately 94% of these occur just once. The ten largest clones capture 1.1% to 1.5% of the sample. Source material: blood. The receptor source for this set is a woman between 18 and 29 years old in good health.

V is TRBV6-1 and J is TRBJ1-5; D ambiguous. Germline values: CDR1 MNHNS, CDR2 SASEGT. V lost 2 bases and J lost 8, with 4 bases in between. This CDR3 spans 11 amino acids. Here the CDR3 DNA reads TGTGCCAGCAGTGAATCCAAGCCCCAGCATTTT. Amino acid sequence: CASSESKPQHF.

The chain links TRBV6-2 or TRBV6-3 to TRBJ1-2, with TRBD1 matching 9 bases. Germline V lookup: CDR1 MNHEY, CDR2 SVGEGT. This CDR3 contains 18 residues. With V trimmed by 2 bases and J by 10 bases, 20 bases remained unmatched. The CDR3 loop is CASSYPTGQGEKGYNYTF. The CDR3 DNA sequence: TGTGCCAGCAGTTACCCCACGGGACAGGGCGAAAAGGGGTATAACTACACCTTC.

This chain connects TRBV19 to TRBJ1-1, with no clear D. V was cut by 5 bases and J by 4 bases, with 17 bases left in between. Germline lookup yields CDR1 LNHDA and CDR2 SQIVND (reference sequence). CDR3 length: 15 residues. The CDR3 loop reads CASSALAWGGTEAFF. The CDR3 nucleotides read TGTGCCAGTAGTGCCCTTGCATGGGGAGGCACTGAAGCTTTCTTT.

J is TRBJ1-2 and V is TRBV27; possibly TRBD1 for D (6 bases). V shed 2 bases and J shed 8 bases, with 21 bases lying between them. CDR3 length: 16 residues. Germline V lookup: CDR1 MNHEY, CDR2 SMNVEV (reference sequence). CDR3 DNA sequence: TGTGCCAGCAGTTTAAGGGGGGTTTCAGGACAGCGCGGCTACACCTTC. It is translated as CASSLRGVSGQRGYTF.

The chain couples TRBV24-1 to TRBJ2-5; no definite D call. Germline loops: CDR1 KGHDR, CDR2 SFDVKD. Trimming shortened V by 2 bases and J by 4 bases, and 4 bases separated the two germline ends. CDR3 length: 12 residues. The CDR3 DNA is TGTGCCACCAGTGATTATCGAGAGACCCAGTACTTC. Translation: CATSDYRETQYF.

This chain links TRBV12-3 or TRBV12-4 with TRBJ1-1, with a weak D call TRBD1 (6 bases). The CDR3 runs 13 residues. V was pared by 6 bases and J by 4 bases, with 12 bases between. This CDR3 reads CASSRGHGTEAFF. In DNA form, the CDR3 reads TGTGCCAGCAGCCGGGGGCACGGCACTGAAGCTTTCTTT.

This clone was recorded only once. The chain carries TRBV6-2 or TRBV6-3 and TRBJ1-2, with D possibly matching TRBD1 (5 bases). In germline, CDR1 is MNHEY, CDR2 SVGEGT. The CDR3 consists of 15 residues. V lost 3 bases and J 8 bases, leaving 19 bases between the germline ends. CDR3 bases: TGTGCCAGCAGTTATGAACGGGCCAGAAGGGGCGGCTACACCTTC. It specifies CASSYERARRGGYTF.

The V call is TRBV3-1 (or the pseudogene TRBV3-2), the J call TRBJ2-3, with TRBD2 matching over 7 bases. V lost 1 base, J lost 11 bases, and 3 bases stayed unmatched. CDR1 is LGHDT and CDR2 is YNNKEL in the germline V gene (reference sequence). The CDR3 length is 12 residues. The CDR3 region is CASSQVGGWQYF. CDR3 coding DNA: TGTGCCAGCAGCCAAGTCGGGGGGTGGCAGTATTTT.

This chain connects TRBV24-1 to TRBJ1-1; D gene uncertain. Per germline, CDR1 KGHDR and CDR2 SFDVKD. With 5 bases removed from V and 9 bases from J, the gap between germline ends came to 6 bases. The CDR3 is made up of 10 amino acids. The CDR3: CATSVPKAFF. The CDR3 DNA sequence: TGTGCCACCAGTGTCCCTAAAGCTTTCTTT.

This clone showed up just once. The chain carries TRBV28 and TRBJ2-7; possibly TRBD2 for D (5 bases). V shed 6 bases and J shed 5 bases, with 20 bases lying between them. The germline CDR1 and CDR2 sequences are MDHEN and SYDVKM. This CDR3 has 15 amino acids. The CDR3 reads CASSPGISKHHEQYF. The CDR3 nucleotides are TGTGCCAGCAGCCCCGGGATCTCAAAGCACCACGAGCAGTACTTC.

The J gene is TRBJ2-1, the V gene TRBV7-2; no firm D call. In germline, CDR1 is SGHTA, CDR2 FQGNSA. CDR3 size: 14 residues. Trimming cost V 2 bases and J 9 bases, with 14 bases left between them. The CDR3 here is CASSLNYGLIEQFF. The DNA for the CDR3 is TGTGCCAGCAGCTTAAACTATGGTTTGATTGAGCAGTTCTTC.

The chain joins TRBV18 to TRBJ2-2; no firm D call. V gave up 6 bases and J gave up 10 bases, with 12 bases separating them. In germline, CDR1 is KGHSH, CDR2 LQKENI. The CDR3 runs 12 residues. The chain's CDR3 is CASSPRNVELFF. CDR3 in DNA: TGTGCCAGCTCCCCGAGGAACGTGGAGCTGTTTTTT.

The chain links TRBV14 to TRBJ1-1; D is ambiguous. Germline V CDR1 and CDR2: SGHDN, FVKESK. CDR3 size: 13 residues. V was clipped by 5 bases and J by 4 bases, with 11 bases between them. The CDR3 DNA follows: TGTGCCAGCAGCACTGGGGATGTCACTGAAGCTTTCTTT. Residues: CASSTGDVTEAFF.

This rearrangement joins TRBV2 to TRBJ2-3, with 10 bases identical to TRBD2. The CDR3 is 15 residues long. V dropped 9 bases and J dropped 2; count of bases not matched to a gene: 8. The germline gives CDR1 SNHLY, CDR2 FYNNEI. In DNA form, the CDR3 reads TGTGCCAGACGGCGGACTAGCGGTATCACAGATACGCAGTATTTT. The encoded protein is CARRRTSGITDTQYF. Drawing the rest from reference TRBV2 and TRBJ2-3, the complete variable domain is EPEVTQTPSHQVTQMGQEVILRCVPISNHLYFYWYRQILGQKVEFLVSFYNNEISEKSEIFDDQFSVERPDGSNFTLKIRSTKLEDSAMYFCARRRTSGITDTQYFGPGTRLTVL.

Notes on this clone: The junction differs from germline at one of its ends, possibly a read error. This rearrangement joins TRBV7-7 to TRBJ1-2, with 10 positions matching TRBD1. CDR3 length equals 22 residues. Germline V lookup: CDR1 SSHAT, CDR2 FNYEAQ (reference sequence). In DNA form, the CDR3 reads TGTGCTAGCAGCTCTACTCCCCCTTGGACAGGGGGGACCCTTAACGATAACTATGGCTACACCTTC. Translating it yields CASSSTPPWTGGTLNDNYGYTF.

The genes are TRBV19 and TRBJ1-2, with D perhaps TRBD1 (5 bases). Germline CDR1 reads LNHDA; CDR2 reads SQIVND (reference sequence). The germline V and J ends were trimmed by 5 bases and 6 bases, with 19 bases remaining between them. CDR3 length: 15 residues. In DNA form, the CDR3 reads TGTGCCAGTAGTGCCCCGGGAGGGGTTTTGGATGGCTACACCTTC. It encodes CASSAPGGVLDGYTF.

The chain links TRBV7-9 to TRBJ2-1, with 10 bases identical to TRBD1. The CDR3 contains 14 residues. The germline CDR1 and CDR2 sequences are SEHNR and FQNEAQ (reference sequence). J was trimmed by 7 bases and V by 5 bases; bases with no gene match: 5. The CDR3 sequence is CASSGQGGGNEQFF. The DNA of the CDR3 is TGTGCCAGCAGCGGACAGGGGGGAGGTAATGAGCAGTTCTTC.

This chain connects TRBV6-1 to TRBJ1-1; D possibly corresponds to TRBD1 (6 bases). V was clipped by 1 base and J by 2 bases, with 14 bases between them. The CDR3 consists of 16 residues. In germline, CDR1 is MNHNS, CDR2 SASEGT. The CDR3 reads CASSEEGDPANTEAFF. The CDR3 region has the DNA TGTGCCAGCAGTGAAGAGGGGGATCCCGCAAACACTGAAGCTTTCTTT.

The chain carries TRBV5-1 and TRBJ2-7; either TRBD1 or TRBD2 may fit D (5 bases each). Trimming pared 7 bases from V and 2 bases from J, leaving 19 bases between. Germline lookup yields CDR1 SGHRS and CDR2 YFSETQ. The length of the CDR3 is 15 residues. DNA of the CDR3: TGCGCCAGCTCCCCCCAGGCTCAGGGACCCTACGAGCAGTACTTC. Encoded protein: CASSPQAQGPYEQYF.

The chain carries TRBV4-1 and TRBJ2-7, with 14 nucleotides matching TRBD2. The CDR3 length is 17 residues. The ends lost 3 bases at V and 5 bases at J; junction bases unmatched: 9. Germline loops: CDR1 MGHRA, CDR2 YSYEKL. The CDR3 here is CASSHGTSGSKANEQYF. The CDR3 DNA reads as TGCGCCAGCAGCCACGGGACTAGCGGGAGTAAGGCCAACGAGCAGTACTTC.

The chain joins TRBV5-4 to TRBJ1-6, with TRBD1 matching 7 bases. Germline V lookup: CDR1 SGHNT, CDR2 YYREEE (reference sequence). The CDR3 loop spans 15 amino acids. V was pared by 4 bases and J by 5 bases, with 6 bases of the junction left unmatched. Here the CDR3 reads CASSVRQGNNSPLHF. DNA for the CDR3: TGTGCCAGCAGCGTAAGACAGGGAAATAATTCACCCCTCCACTTT.

The chain carries TRBV28 and TRBJ1-5; no firm D call. With 4 bases removed from V and 6 bases from J, the gap between germline ends came to 16 bases. The CDR3 spans 15 residues. Germline V CDR1 and CDR2: MDHEN, SYDVKM. The CDR3 DNA sequence: TGTGCCAGCAGTTACAACAGAGGTAACCGTCAGCCCCAGCATTTT. Translated: CASSYNRGNRQPQHF. The complete variable domain, with remaining parts taken from reference TRBV28 and TRBJ1-5, reads DVKVTQSSRYLVKRTGEKVFLECVQDMDHENMFWYRQDPGLGLRLIYFSYDVKMKEKGDIPEGYSVSREKKERFSLILESASTNQTSMYLCASSYNRGNRQPQHFGDGTRLSIL.

The chain carries TRBV28 and TRBJ1-1; TRBD1 is a possible D gene (5 bases). V lost 5 bases to trimming and J lost 3 bases, with 19 bases between them. Germline V gives CDR1 MDHEN, CDR2 SYDVKM. The CDR3 has 16 amino acids. Here the CDR3 reads CASSGPGGLFDTEAFF. The CDR3 nucleotides read TGTGCCAGCAGTGGCCCTGGGGGACTCTTTGACACTGAAGCTTTCTTT. The full variable domain, rest sourced from reference TRBV28 and TRBJ1-1, is DVKVTQSSRYLVKRTGEKVFLECVQDMDHENMFWYRQDPGLGLRLIYFSYDVKMKEKGDIPEGYSVSREKKERFSLILESASTNQTSMYLCASSGPGGLFDTEAFFGQGTRLTVV.

This chain uses TRBV6-5 with TRBJ1-2; 7 nucleotides match TRBD1. The trim removed 5 bases at V and 8 bases at J, leaving 8 bases unmatched. This CDR3 has 13 residues. Germline assignment: CDR1 MNHEY and CDR2 SVGAGI. The CDR3 loop is CASSRDRALGYTF. CDR3 sequence (DNA): TGTGCCAGCAGTCGCGACAGGGCCCTCGGCTACACCTTC.